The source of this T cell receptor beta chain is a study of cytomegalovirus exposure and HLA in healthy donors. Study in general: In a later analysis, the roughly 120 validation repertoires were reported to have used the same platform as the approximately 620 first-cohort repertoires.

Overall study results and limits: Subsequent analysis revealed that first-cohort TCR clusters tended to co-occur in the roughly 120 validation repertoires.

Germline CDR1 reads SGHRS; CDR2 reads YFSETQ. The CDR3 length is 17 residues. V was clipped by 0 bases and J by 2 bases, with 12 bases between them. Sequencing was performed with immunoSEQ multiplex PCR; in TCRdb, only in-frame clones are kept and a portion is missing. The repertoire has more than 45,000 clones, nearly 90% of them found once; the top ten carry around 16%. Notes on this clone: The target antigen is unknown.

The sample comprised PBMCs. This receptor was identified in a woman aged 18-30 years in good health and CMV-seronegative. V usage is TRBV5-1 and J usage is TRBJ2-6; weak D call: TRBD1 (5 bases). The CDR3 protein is CASSLEGVGAGANVLTF. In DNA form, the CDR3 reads TGCGCCAGCAGCTTGGAGGGTGTAGGGGCTGGGGCCAACGTCCTGACTTTC.